The 11 T cell receptor beta chains in this list originate from one sample, sequenced in a study of OX40 agonist ivuxolimab in advanced cancers. This table comes from immunoSEQ multiplex PCR, and its TCRdb copy is limited to in-frame clones, with some not included. Counted here are about 62,000 clones, less than 85% occurring once; the ten biggest clones make up roughly 11%. Source: CD4+ or CD8+ T cells sorted from blood, taken in a trial of the OX40 agonist ivuxolimab. Receptors originate from an adult with an advanced solid tumor such as melanoma, head and neck, liver or kidney cancer.

This clone was found many times. The chain recombines TRBV5-1 with TRBJ2-1; D ambiguous. The CDR3 contains 13 residues. Trimming took 4 bases from V and 6 from J, leaving 11 bases between them. Germline CDR1 reads SGHRS; CDR2 reads YFSETQ. This CDR3 reads CASSHLLSNEQFF. The CDR3 DNA reads as TGCGCCAGCAGCCACCTACTCTCCAATGAGCAGTTCTTC.

The chain has TRBV28 and TRBJ1-4; 8 nucleotides align to TRBD1. V lost 0 bases to trimming and J lost 8 bases; unmatched junction nucleotides: 5. Germline-derived CDR1 and CDR2 are MDHEN and SYDVKM. This CDR3 spans 15 amino acids. Here the CDR3 reads CASSLWGRGQEKLFF. CDR3 DNA sequence: TGTGCCAGCAGTTTATGGGGCAGGGGGCAAGAAAAACTGTTTTTT. The complete variable domain, with remaining parts taken from reference TRBV28 and TRBJ1-4, reads DVKVTQSSRYLVKRTGEKVFLECVQDMDHENMFWYRQDPGLGLRLIYFSYDVKMKEKGDIPEGYSVSREKKERFSLILESASTNQTSMYLCASSLWGRGQEKLFFGSGTQLSVL.

The chain carries TRBV7-3 and TRBJ2-1; 10 nucleotides line up with TRBD2. Germline V lookup: CDR1 SGHTA, CDR2 FQGTGA. Germline trimming cut 1 base from V and 1 base from J; bases unmatched to any gene: 1. The CDR3 consists of 16 residues. In DNA form, the CDR3 reads TGTGCCAGCAGCTTAATAGCGGGAGGATCCTACAATGAGCAGTTCTTC. Translation: CASSLIAGGSYNEQFF.

V gene TRBV7-9 combines with J gene TRBJ2-5, with D possibly being TRBD1 (7 bases). The J call is in doubt because the DNA end fits TRBJ2-7 better. Germline V gene lookup returns CDR1 SEHNR and CDR2 FQNEAQ (reference sequence). The CDR3 length is 12 residues. CDR3 nucleotide sequence: TGTGCCAGCAGCCAGGGGGGCCGCGAGCAGTACTTC. It encodes CASSQGGREQYF.

The V call is TRBV2, the J call TRBJ1-4; D uncertain. The germline CDR1 and CDR2 sequences are SNHLY and FYNNEI. The CDR3 has 16 residues. V lost 7 bases, J lost 6 bases, and 21 bases lay in between. The CDR3 DNA reads as TGTGCCAGCACGCCCTGGGGTGGAGCTGAGGATGAAAAACTGTTTTTT. This translates into CASTPWGGAEDEKLFF.

Of note for this clone: The sample holds other DNA sequences that translate to the same CDR3. The chain employs TRBV7-2 and TRBJ1-2; the D gene is possibly TRBD1 (5 bases). Trimming took off 3 bases at V and 5 bases at J, with 7 bases between the two ends. Germline CDR1 is SGHTA and CDR2 is FQGNSA. The CDR3 spans 12 residues. The CDR3 DNA reads as TGTGCCAGCAGCTTCTCAGGGTATGGCTACACCTTC. The encoded protein is CASSFSGYGYTF.

The chain joins TRBV7-8 to TRBJ1-1; TRBD1 aligns across 11 bases. Unmatched junction bases numbered 5, after V lost 5 bases and J lost 6 bases. The germline CDR1 and CDR2 sequences are SGHVS and FQNEAQ. The CDR3 sequence is 14 residues long. The CDR3 DNA reads TGTGCCAGCAGCCCGGGACAGGGGGGGGCTGAAGCTTTCTTT. Translated: CASSPGQGGAEAFF.

Only a few counts were recorded for this clone. This rearrangement joins TRBV11-2 to TRBJ2-3; D may be TRBD2 (6 bases). V was shortened by 1 base and J by 2 bases, with 10 bases between the two germline ends. This CDR3 has 15 residues. Germline V gene data show CDR1 as SGHAT and CDR2 as FQNNGV. This chain's CDR3 is CASSLVGTYTDTQYF. The CDR3 nucleotides read TGTGCCAGCAGCTTAGTTGGGACTTACACAGATACGCAGTATTTT.

This clone occurred a few times. The chain recombines TRBV7-8 with TRBJ2-1; no clear D gene. Germline-derived CDR1 and CDR2 are SGHVS and FQNEAQ. V was cut by 1 base and J by 12 bases, with 13 bases left in between. CDR3 length: 13 amino acids. CDR3 residues: CASSLGVGKAQFF. DNA for the CDR3: TGTGCCAGCAGCTTAGGTGTAGGGAAGGCGCAGTTCTTC.

CDR3 DNA sequence: TGTGCCAGCAGCGGGACCCCAGGAGAGTATGAAAAACTGTTTTTT. Translated: CASSGTPGEYEKLFF. The chain carries TRBV9 and TRBJ1-4; D gene unclear. Germline lookup yields CDR1 SGDLS and CDR2 YYNGEE. V was shortened by 3 bases and J by 6 bases, with 15 bases between the two germline ends. This CDR3 comprises 15 residues.

The chain combines TRBV19 with TRBJ1-1; D uncertain. The CDR3 length is 14 residues. The V gene's germline CDR1 is LNHDA and CDR2 SQIVND (reference sequence). V lost 9 bases and J lost 0, with 14 bases in between. The CDR3 loop is CASNVVGMNTEAFF. The CDR3 bases are TGTGCCAGCAATGTCGTGGGCATGAACACTGAAGCTTTCTTT.